A selection of T cell receptor beta chains follows, all from one sample in a study of blood T cell repertoires in COVID-19. Assay used: immunoSEQ multiplex PCR; TCRdb lists only in-frame clones, some missing. The sample contains some 250,000 clones, 60% to 75% of which appear only once. Source material: peripheral blood. These receptors were collected from a woman aged 80 or over with acute or convalescent COVID-19. CDR3s include the opening cysteine and the closing phenylalanine or tryptophan. D genes are given only for firm matches. Clone size is stated in some rows and not others, as once, few, many or a class when expanded.

d_call	v_call	j_call	clone_size	cdr3_aa	cdr3_nt
TRBD1	TRBV19	TRBJ2-7	-	CASRGRGSYEQYF	TGTGCCAGTAGGGGCAGGGGGTCCTACGAGCAGTACTTC
TRBD1	TRBV12-5	TRBJ1-2	few	CASGSRTGLNYGYTF	TGTGCTAGTGGTTCGCGGACAGGTTTAAACTATGGCTACACCTTC
TRBD2	TRBV12-5	TRBJ2-1	-	CASGLRLVGGAEQFF	TGTGCTAGTGGTTTGAGGCTAGTGGGAGGGGCTGAGCAGTTCTTC
TRBD1	TRBV18	TRBJ2-7	few	CASSPTGGRSYEQYF	TGTGCCAGCTCACCGACAGGGGGCCGCTCCTACGAGCAGTACTTC
-	TRBV3-1/TRBV3-2	TRBJ1-5	few	CASSQGGNSNQPQHF	TGTGCCAGCAGCCAAGGAGGAAATAGCAATCAGCCCCAGCATTTT
-	TRBV4-1	TRBJ2-1	few	CASSQDRGLDNEQFF	TGCGCCAGCAGCCAAGATAGGGGCTTAGACAATGAGCAGTTCTTC
TRBD1	TRBV3-1/TRBV3-2	TRBJ2-5	-	CASRDRGRETQYF	TGTGCCTCCCGGGACAGGGGGCGAGAGACCCAGTACTTC
TRBD2	TRBV10-1	TRBJ2-7	-	CASSEFGTKGYEQYF	TGCGCCAGCAGTGAGTTCGGGACTAAAGGCTACGAGCAGTACTTC
TRBD1	TRBV5-4	TRBJ2-5	-	CASSPPNRGQQETQYF	TGTGCCAGCAGCCCCCCCAACAGGGGTCAACAAGAGACCCAGTACTTC
TRBD1	TRBV2	TRBJ2-7	-	CAITIRDRQYF	TGTGCCATAACGATCCGGGACAGGCAGTACTTC
-	TRBV11-2	TRBJ1-1	-	CASSLLWGGRIAEAFF	TGTGCCAGCAGCCTCCTTTGGGGAGGTCGAATAGCTGAAGCTTTCTTT
-	TRBV5-8	TRBJ1-2	many	CASSPRRGTGGYTF	TGTGCCAGCAGCCCCCGGCGGGGGACGGGCGGCTACACCTTC
-	TRBV15	TRBJ1-4	-	CATSSRAGANEKLFF	TGTGCCACCAGCTCAAGGGCAGGGGCTAATGAAAAACTGTTTTTT
-	TRBV6-2/TRBV6-3	TRBJ1-5	-	CASSYSRGLGNQPQHF	TGTGCCAGCAGTTACTCTAGGGGGTTAGGTAATCAGCCCCAGCATTTT
TRBD2	TRBV7-3	TRBJ2-2	-	CASSPQRGGTGELFF	TGTGCCAGCAGCCCCCAGCGGGGGGGAACCGGGGAGCTGTTTTTT
TRBD1	TRBV10-2	TRBJ1-2	-	CASRLEGGYYGYTF	TGCGCCAGCAGATTAGAAGGGGGCTACTATGGCTACACCTTC
-	TRBV20-1	TRBJ2-1	-	CSASSPLSGTRVQFF	TGCAGTGCTAGTTCCCCCCTGTCCGGGACTCGAGTCCAGTTCTTC
TRBD1	TRBV6-5	TRBJ1-2	-	CASTRTGGGYTF	TGTGCCAGCACCAGGACAGGGGGAGGCTACACCTTC
TRBD2	TRBV19	TRBJ2-1	-	CASSLGLAGFVHEQFF	TGTGCCAGTAGTCTCGGACTAGCGGGATTCGTGCATGAGCAGTTCTTC
TRBD2	TRBV6-5	TRBJ2-7	few	CASSPTSGGYEQYF	TGTGCCAGCAGTCCAACTAGCGGTGGCTACGAGCAGTACTTC
-	TRBV29-1	TRBJ1-3	-	CSGRGGNTIYF	TGCAGCGGCCGGGGAGGAAACACCATATATTTT
-	TRBV6-4	TRBJ2-3	-	CASSEGGAETDTQYF	TGTGCCAGCAGTGAGGGGGGGGCCGAAACAGATACGCAGTATTTT
-	TRBV7-9	TRBJ1-2	-	CASSFLEGLDGYTF	TGTGCCAGCAGCTTCCTGGAGGGTCTAGATGGCTACACCTTC
-	TRBV27	TRBJ1-1	-	CASSLLSRSNTEAFF	TGTGCCAGCAGTTTACTTTCTCGGTCGAACACTGAAGCTTTCTTT
-	TRBV27	TRBJ1-1	-	CASRAGRSNTEAFF	TGTGCCAGCAGGGCAGGAAGATCGAACACTGAAGCTTTCTTT
TRBD1	TRBV15	TRBJ1-6	-	CATSRDQGGVGSPLHF	TGTGCCACCAGCAGAGATCAGGGGGGAGTGGGATCACCCCTCCACTTT
TRBD2	TRBV3-1/TRBV3-2	TRBJ2-1	once	CASSPGLANNEQFF	TGTGCCAGCAGCCCGGGACTAGCGAACAATGAGCAGTTCTTC
TRBD2	TRBV6-1	TRBJ2-7	-	CASSEAATSGGIYEQYF	TGTGCCAGCAGTGAAGCGGCGACTAGCGGGGGGATTTACGAGCAGTACTTC
TRBD1	TRBV10-3	TRBJ2-6	-	CAISESGQGAGGANVLTF	TGTGCCATCAGTGAGTCGGGACAGGGGGCTGGTGGGGCCAACGTCCTGACTTTC
TRBD1	TRBV5-1	TRBJ2-5	few	CASSPDPGTGETQYF	TGCGCCAGCAGCCCAGATCCCGGGACAGGAGAGACCCAGTACTTC
TRBD1	TRBV11-2	TRBJ1-2	-	CASRPGTGSYGYTF	TGTGCCAGCAGACCCGGGACAGGTTCCTATGGCTACACCTTC
TRBD2	TRBV10-3	TRBJ2-1	once	CAISDSLAGANEQFF	TGTGCCATCAGTGACTCCCTAGCGGGAGCAAATGAGCAGTTCTTC
TRBD1	TRBV2	TRBJ1-1	-	CARGQGGNTEAFF	TGTGCCAGAGGACAGGGCGGGAACACTGAAGCTTTCTTT
-	TRBV18	TRBJ1-2	-	CASSPVGRETVSREGYTF	TGTGCCAGCTCACCAGTTGGACGGGAGACCGTTAGTAGAGAGGGCTACACCTTC
-	TRBV13	TRBJ1-5	-	CASSFGRETQPQHF	TGTGCCAGCAGCTTCGGTCGGGAGACTCAGCCCCAGCATTTT
-	TRBV7-9	TRBJ1-1	few	CASSSTWRAFF	TGTGCCAGCAGCTCCACCTGGAGGGCTTTCTTT
-	TRBV5-8	TRBJ1-2	-	CASSSNRAIYGYTF	TGTGCCAGCAGCTCGAACAGGGCCATCTATGGCTACACCTTC
TRBD1	TRBV6-5	TRBJ2-7	few	CAFQGAGSYEQYF	TGTGCCTTCCAGGGGGCAGGGTCCTACGAGCAGTACTTC
TRBD1	TRBV18	TRBJ1-3	once	CASSPPGQGLTSGNTIYF	TGTGCCAGCTCACCACCAGGACAGGGACTTACTTCTGGAAACACCATATATTTT
TRBD1	TRBV7-9	TRBJ1-4	-	CASSRALQGRDEKLFF	TGTGCCAGCAGCCGGGCGCTACAGGGGCGGGATGAAAAACTGTTTTTT
-	TRBV7-9	TRBJ1-3	-	CASSLEGRPGNTIYF	TGTGCCAGCAGCTTAGAGGGGCGTCCTGGAAACACCATATATTTT
-	TRBV6-5	TRBJ2-2	-	CASTKLETSGELFF	TGTGCCAGCACTAAACTCGAAACCTCAGGGGAGCTGTTTTTT
TRBD1	TRBV12-5	TRBJ2-3	-	CASGLGDRGNTDTQYF	TGTGCTAGTGGTTTGGGGGACAGGGGCAACACAGATACGCAGTATTTT
-	TRBV6-6	TRBJ2-1	once	CASSPGGSSYNEQFF	TGTGCCAGCAGCCCGGGTGGGAGCTCCTACAATGAGCAGTTCTTC
-	TRBV7-9	TRBJ1-1	-	CASSFRPTEAFF	TGTGCCAGCAGCTTCAGGCCCACTGAAGCTTTCTTT
-	TRBV18	TRBJ1-3	-	CASSIAGSGNTIYF	TGTGCCAGCTCAATCGCGGGCTCTGGAAACACCATATATTTT
-	TRBV12-3/TRBV12-4	TRBJ1-3	-	CASSLPGNTIYF	TGTGCCAGCAGTCTACCTGGAAACACCATATATTTT
TRBD1	TRBV27	TRBJ1-2	few	CASSSPSDRGPGYTF	TGTGCCAGCAGTTCTCCCTCGGACAGGGGGCCAGGCTACACCTTC
TRBD1	TRBV7-2	TRBJ2-7	-	CASSLAGQGRHEQYF	TGTGCCAGCAGCTTAGCGGGACAGGGGAGGCACGAGCAGTACTTC
-	TRBV21-1	TRBJ1-1	-	CASSPRPGRENTEAFF	TGTGCCAGCAGCCCGCGGCCAGGGAGGGAGAACACTGAAGCTTTCTTT
-	TRBV6-5	TRBJ2-2	-	CASLSTTGTGELFF	TGTGCCAGCCTGTCAACGACAGGCACCGGGGAGCTGTTTTTT